This T cell receptor beta chain was identified in a study of read filtering for tumor transcriptome and immune sequencing. Study-level background: R-ISS stage counts were eight or nine for I, roughly 15 for II, 7 for III. Study-level points and caveats: This fraction held mixed bone marrow immune cells after CD138-negative sorting. Without single-read clonotypes, shared clonotype proportions correlated more between IR-seq and RNA-seq.

This clonotype was recorded at least ten times. No antigen is known for it. This CDR3 has 18 amino acids. In germline, CDR1 is SEHNR, CDR2 FQNEAQ (reference sequence). Trimming removed 7 bases from V and 3 bases from J, with 25 bases in between. Molecular barcoded adaptors covering alpha/delta and beta/gamma chains were used on 400 to 450 ng RNA. TCRdb redid the calling of the reads with MiXCR, one entry per CDR3 protein. Of 60,000 to 80,000 distinct CDR3 sequences in the sample, approximately 15% are singletons; the top ten hold around 45%. The sample comprised a population of CD138-negative cells sorted from bone marrow. The J gene is TRBJ2-1, the V gene TRBV7-9; D perhaps matches TRBD2 (6 bases). The source of this sequence is a donor aged 40 or over with multiple myeloma. For the CDR3, the DNA is TGTGCCAGCACAACCCCTTCTTCAGGTAGCGGACACTACAATGAGCAGTTCTTC. Protein product: CASTTPSSGSGHYNEQFF.